This T cell receptor (beta chain) emerged from a study of cytomegalovirus exposure and HLA in healthy donors. PCR primers comprised 60 Vbeta and 13 Jbeta primers. Here immunoSEQ multiplex PCR was the method, and the copy in TCRdb shows in-frame clones only, minus some. Among around 95,000 clones listed, around 74% were seen once. The CDR3 consists of 15 residues. Looked up from germline, CDR1 is MNHNS and CDR2 is SASEGT. V lost 8 bases, J lost 0 bases, and 14 bases lay in between. Material for sequencing was PBMCs. V usage is TRBV6-1 and J usage is TRBJ1-3; possible D gene TRBD1, 5 bases. This TCR was recovered from a man younger than 45 in good health and CMV-seropositive. CDR3 nucleotides: TGTGCCAGCCGCGTGGGGCAAATCTCTGGAAACACCATATATTTT. Translated: CASRVGQISGNTIYF.